This T cell receptor beta chain was sequenced during a study of blood T cell repertoires in COVID-19 (dated by TCRdb to the early 2020s). Regarding the research as a whole: Collaborator samples came from the United States, Italy and Spain and covered acute and convalescent phases of COVID-19. Deeply sampled blood TCRbeta repertoires from subjects exposed to, actively infected with, or recovered from COVID-19 were included in the dataset. The sample metadata nearly always contained a de-identified subject ID, COVID-19 status, age in years and sex. The prospective study material was composed of cDNA or gDNA derived from T cells, B-cell-depleted T cells, or PBMCs. HLA class I and class II types, where available, came from metadata supplied by the sample provider rather than from assay-based typing. The repertoires were released in a freely available public database intended as a resource for research on the immune response to SARS-CoV-2. Samples came from the ongoing ImmuneRACE study (first 160 participants) plus 1,254 subjects from 6 global collaborators. What the study reported, not specific to this receptor: The amount of clinical and demographic metadata varied by source and participant and was provided uncurated.

In its sample, this clone was seen once. No antigen is known for it. No quality values exist for individual bases; no much larger clone is one base distant. In the prospective study, participants were roughly 18 to 100 years old, resided in about 25 geographic areas of the United States, and were enrolled through a virtual design. In the prospective study, cohorts were assigned on the basis of participant-reported clinical history obtained from a screening survey and a study questionnaire. For ImmuneRACE Cohort 3, a participant was defined as recovered based on two consecutive negative NP/OP PCR tests, clearance by a healthcare professional, or resolution of symptoms. In the prospective study, whole blood, serum and a nasopharyngeal or oropharyngeal swab were collected from each participant by mobile phlebotomists. Additional blood draws and questionnaires over an approximately two-month period could optionally be provided by prospective study participants. Before DNA extraction, prospective study blood samples were shipped either frozen or at room temperature.

The immunoSEQ Assay, a bias-controlled multiplex PCR, was used to amplify TCRbeta CDR3 regions from genomic DNA. The source study handled its data this way. Within the assay, amplification of reference gene primers was used to estimate how many nucleated cells each sample contained. To quantify the absolute abundance of each unique TCRbeta CDR3 rearrangement, sequence reads were collapsed and filtered. For each sample, productive Simpson clonality was calculated by taking the square root of Simpson's diversity index across productive rearrangements. The table comes from immuneACCESS by way of TCRdb, which keeps in-frame sequences with V and J called. Part of the clones is missing from these tables; in studies checked, under half for an unresolved V gene and the rest for unknown reasons. From that table come the V and J calls and clone size; the DNA was used to work out D and trimming. The sample has approximately 350,000 clones on record, around 91% of them singletons. The ten largest account for around 1% of the sample.

The CDR3 runs 13 amino acids, cysteine and phenylalanine included. The only DNA kept is the CDR3, 39 bases in frame from the first base. Sequences KGHSH (CDR1) and LQKENI (CDR2) are obtained from the germline V gene. A distance of 9 bases separates the germline ends of V and J, which lose 3 bases and 3 bases respectively. This TCR was sampled from a man aged 18 to 29 who had recovered from COVID-19. The V and J segments used are TRBV18 and TRBJ2-7, with no reliable assignment of the D segment. Material for sequencing was PBMCs or T cells enriched from blood (not recorded which). The encoded CDR3 is CASSPAGDYEQYF. The DNA is TGTGCCAGCTCACCGGCAGGTGACTACGAGCAGTACTTC.